Below are 2 T cell receptor beta chains sequenced from a single sample in a study of cytomegalovirus exposure and HLA in healthy donors. The PCR used 60 Vbeta and 13 Jbeta primers. Here immunoSEQ multiplex PCR was the method, and the copy in TCRdb shows in-frame clones only, minus some. This repertoire includes around 31,000 clones. Sequencing used PBMCs. The source of these receptors is a man aged 25-45 years in good health and CMV-seronegative.

This chain uses TRBV2 with TRBJ2-2; 12 nucleotides match TRBD2. This CDR3 is built from 15 residues. The V segment lost 6 bases and the J segment 7 bases; nucleotides outside the gene matches: 6. The germline gives CDR1 SNHLY, CDR2 FYNNEI. CDR3 DNA: TGTGCCAGCAGCCGACTAGCGGGAGTGTTCGGGGAGCTGTTTTTT. This codes for CASSRLAGVFGELFF.

The chain employs TRBV5-6 and TRBJ1-3; TRBD1 agrees at 7 bases. The CDR3 runs to 13 residues. V was clipped by 10 bases and J by 4 bases; unmatched bases: 8. In germline, CDR1 is SGHDT, CDR2 YYEEEE. CDR3 in DNA: TGTGCCGTGGGGACAGTCTCCGGAAACACCATATATTTT. Amino acid sequence: CAVGTVSGNTIYF.